The 16 T cell receptor beta chains listed next were all sequenced from one sample in a study of neurological immune-mediated disorders (dated by TCRdb to the late 2010s). The protocol used for the library was 5' RACE. TCRdb records Illumina HiSeq 2500 as the sequencer. In-frame beta chains were kept once TCRdb had trimmed the public reads at Q25 with fastp and called clones with MiXCR. One record per CDR3 amino acid sequence lists the most common genes and DNA. This sample lists about 59,000 distinct CDR3 sequences; over 9.5% were detected once. The ten largest clones add up to approximately 11% of the sample. Sequencing was carried out using PBMCs. Every receptor here comes from a woman in her fifties or sixties with HTLV-1-associated myelopathy (HAM/TSP).

At least ten counts were recorded for this clonotype. The gene calls are TRBV3-1 and TRBJ2-7; 11 bases are shared with TRBD2. Losses at the gene ends were 2 bases for V and 5 bases for J; bases not matched to a gene: 2. CDR3 length: 14 residues. CDR1 and CDR2 (germline): LGHDT, YNNKEL (reference sequence). This chain's CDR3 is CASSQLAGGDEQYF. The CDR3 DNA is TGTGCCAGCAGCCAACTAGCGGGAGGTGACGAGCAGTACTTC.

In its sample, this clonotype was seen many times. J is TRBJ2-1 and V is TRBV12-3 or TRBV12-4, with 8 bases matching TRBD2. The CDR3 is 16 amino acids. With V trimmed by 5 bases and J by 7 bases, 13 bases remained unmatched. The CDR3 nucleotides are TGTGCCAGCAGTCAAGCACGGGGGGGTTATCAGAATGAGCAGTTCTTC. It yields the protein CASSQARGGYQNEQFF.

This clonotype was counted at least ten times. The junction departs from the called germline gene at one end, perhaps through a read error. The chain uses TRBV11-2 and TRBJ2-1, with D unclear. The CDR3 spans 17 residues. The germline gives CDR1 SGHAT, CDR2 FQNNGV. CDR3 loop: CASSLETGSWAYNEQFF. The DNA of the CDR3 is TGTGCCAGCAGTTTAGAAACCGGATCTTGGGCCTACAATGAGCAGTTCTTC.

At least ten counts were recorded for this clonotype. The genes are TRBV5-1 and TRBJ2-7; TRBD2 matches at 11 bases. The CDR3 totals 16 residues. J was trimmed by 4 bases and V by 6 bases; bases with no gene match: 12. Germline V gives CDR1 SGHRS, CDR2 YFSETQ. The CDR3 nucleotides are TGCGCCAGCACCCCCGGTACGGCTAGCGGGAGGTACGAGCAGTACTTC. Its protein product is CASTPGTASGRYEQYF. Full variable domain (missing parts from reference TRBV5-1 and TRBJ2-7): KAGVTQTPRYLIKTRGQQVTLSCSPISGHRSVSWYQQTPGQGLQFLFEYFSETQRNKGNFPGRFSGRQFSNSRSEMNVSTLELGDSALYLCASTPGTASGRYEQYFGPGTRLTVT.

This clonotype was counted many times. The rearrangement uses TRBV7-8 and TRBJ1-1; no clear D gene. V was trimmed by 0 bases and J by 3 bases, leaving 11 bases between them. The CDR3 sequence is 15 residues long. Looked up from germline, CDR1 is SGHVS and CDR2 is FQNEAQ. The CDR3 loop is CASSLAPGFDTEAFF. The CDR3 DNA sequence: TGTGCCAGCAGCTTAGCCCCCGGGTTTGACACTGAAGCTTTCTTT.

This clonotype appeared many times. The chain is built from TRBV7-9 and TRBJ1-5; possible D gene TRBD1, 6 bases. The ends were cut back, 6 bases at V and 4 bases at J, with 13 bases in the middle. Germline V gives CDR1 SEHNR, CDR2 FQNEAQ (reference sequence). The CDR3 spans 14 residues. For the CDR3, the DNA is TGTGCCAGCAGTCAGAACACAGGGAATCAGCCCCAGCATTTT. It encodes CASSQNTGNQPQHF. Filled out from reference TRBV7-9 and TRBJ1-5, the complete variable domain reads DTGVSQNPRHKITKRGQNVTFRCDPISEHNRLYWYRQTLGQGPEFLTYFQNEAQLEKSRLLSDRFSAERPKGSFSTLEIQRTEQGDSAMYLCASSQNTGNQPQHFGDGTRLSIL.

This clonotype was observed many times. The chain is built from TRBV20-1 and TRBJ2-7; 7 bases line up with TRBD2. Germline V gives CDR1 DFQATT, CDR2 SNEGSKA (reference sequence). The CDR3 sequence is 16 residues long. V lost 5 bases to trimming and J lost 0 bases; unmatched junction nucleotides: 13. The CDR3 DNA reads as TGCAGTGCTTCTCCCCGGGCGGGAGCCCGCTCCTACGAGCAGTACTTC. Translated, it gives CSASPRAGARSYEQYF.

This clonotype has more than one count but fewer than ten. An end of the junction differs from the germline gene, which may be a read error. This sequence joins TRBV27 and TRBJ2-7; 8 bases line up with TRBD1. The CDR3 is 16 amino acids. Germline values: CDR1 MNHEY, CDR2 SMNVEV (reference sequence). DNA of the CDR3: TGTGCCAGCAAATTTCGGGCCCGGACAGGGAACTACGAGCTGTACTTC. It translates to CASKFRARTGNYELYF.

This clonotype was seen ten or more times. This rearrangement joins TRBV20-1 to TRBJ2-7; 11 nucleotides match TRBD2. V shed 0 bases, J shed 4 bases, and the junction held 8 bases outside the gene matches. The germline V gene encodes CDR1 DFQATT and CDR2 SNEGSKA (reference sequence). This CDR3 has 16 amino acids. CDR3 sequence reads: CSARDLGGLAVYEQYF. The CDR3 nucleotides are TGCAGTGCTAGAGATTTGGGGGGACTAGCGGTTTACGAGCAGTACTTC.

This clonotype was found many times. The CDR3 is CASNPVANTEAFF. The DNA of the CDR3 is TGTGCCAGCAACCCGGTTGCGAACACTGAAGCTTTCTTT. The rearrangement joins TRBV6-6 to TRBJ1-1, with no clear D. V was trimmed by 7 bases and J by 1 base, leaving 10 bases between them. CDR1 and CDR2 from the germline V gene are MNHNY and SVGAGI (reference sequence). This CDR3 has 13 amino acids.

This clonotype occurred many times. This chain connects TRBV5-1 to TRBJ2-7; TRBD2 matches at 9 bases. The junction had 0 bases not matched to a gene; V was cut back by 1 base and J by 1 base. There are 14 residues in the CDR3. Germline loops: CDR1 SGHRS, CDR2 YFSETQ. The CDR3 nucleotides are TGCGCCAGCAGCTTGACTAGCGGGTCCTACGAGCAGTACTTC. It is translated as CASSLTSGSYEQYF.

The genes are TRBV10-3 and TRBJ2-7; 7 bases fit TRBD1. The germline CDR1 and CDR2 sequences are ENHRY and SYGVKD. The junction had 14 bases not matched to a gene; V was cut back by 3 bases and J by 3 bases. CDR3 length equals 17 residues. The DNA of the CDR3 is TGTGCCATCAGTGAAAACGGAGAGACAGGGAACTTCTACGAGCAGTACTTC. Its translation: CAISENGETGNFYEQYF.

This clonotype was seen at least ten times. The DNA for the CDR3 is TGTGCCAGCAGCTACGGACAGGGTATTACAGATACGCAGTATTTT. Translated, it gives CASSYGQGITDTQYF. V gene TRBV7-9 combines with J gene TRBJ2-3; 8 nucleotides align to TRBD1. This CDR3 has 15 amino acids. Germline V gene sequence: CDR1 SEHNR, CDR2 FQNEAQ (reference sequence). J was trimmed by 3 bases and V by 4 bases; bases with no gene match: 6.

This clonotype was counted ten times or more. The V call is TRBV5-1, the J call TRBJ2-1; 8 bases map to TRBD2. CDR1 SGHRS and CDR2 YFSETQ come from the germline V gene. CDR3 length: 16 amino acids. Germline trimming cut 2 bases from V and 8 bases from J; bases unmatched to any gene: 12. The CDR3 spells CASSFPREEVGYEQFF. The CDR3 coding sequence is TGCGCCAGCAGCTTTCCGCGGGAGGAAGTTGGCTATGAGCAGTTCTTC.

This clonotype was seen only a few times. V gene TRBV29-1 combines with J gene TRBJ1-2, with D possibly matching TRBD1 (6 bases). CDR1 and CDR2 (germline): SQVTM, ANQGSEA. With 6 bases removed from V and 8 bases from J, the gap between germline ends came to 19 bases. CDR3 length: 13 amino acids. CDR3 DNA sequence: TGCAGCGTCAACGCAGGGGCGGATGGAGGCTACACCTTC. Its protein is CSVNAGADGGYTF.

This clonotype was detected many times. The chain recombines TRBV20-1 with TRBJ2-1, with D possibly called TRBD1 or TRBD2 (7 bases each). The germline V gene has CDR1 DFQATT and CDR2 SNEGSKA (reference sequence). This CDR3 is 16 amino acids long. V was cut by 6 bases and J by 7 bases, with 25 bases left in between. The CDR3 spells CSAKGAGAARENEQFF. CDR3 sequence (DNA): TGCAGTGCCAAGGGGGCGGGGGCGGCTAGAGAGAATGAGCAGTTCTTC.